The sequence of this T cell receptor (beta chain) was determined in a study of T cell changes during pregnancy in multiple sclerosis. CDR1 and CDR2 (germline): MNHNS, SASEGT. This CDR3 spans 16 amino acids. V shed 2 bases and J shed 6 bases, with 19 bases lying between them. TCRdb's copy holds only in-frame clones and misses some; the assay was immunoSEQ multiplex PCR. This sample has 36,000 or so clones, with 89% found just once. The TCR sequence derives from a female donor with multiple sclerosis, enrolled in a pregnancy study. Sequencing was performed on CD8+ T cells from peripheral blood mononuclear cells, taken in the third trimester of pregnancy. The J gene is TRBJ1-2, the V gene TRBV6-1; TRBD1 might be the D (6 bases). The CDR3 loop is CASSETTTGKVDGYTF. For the CDR3, the DNA is TGTGCCAGCAGTGAAACGACGACAGGAAAGGTGGATGGCTACACCTTC.